The T cell receptor (beta chain) described here comes from a study of cytomegalovirus exposure and HLA in healthy donors. In the study overall: Both the approximately 130 validation repertoires and the roughly 640 first-cohort repertoires used the same platform, as reported by a later analysis. Findings and caveats of the study: The tendency of first-cohort TCR clusters to co-occur in the roughly 120 validation repertoires was the finding of a later analysis.

For this clone: No antigen is known for it.

Clones were read by immunoSEQ multiplex PCR, and TCRdb kept only the in-frame ones, dropping some. Of about 360,000 clones in the sample, 80% to 90% are singletons; the top ten hold roughly 0.83%. The germline V gene has CDR1 SNHLY and CDR2 FYNNEI. Trimming left V 3 bases short and J 6 bases short, with 16 bases between. The CDR3 consists of 15 residues. Donors were drawn from the approximately 120-subject validation cohort, separate from the roughly 700-subject first cohort. The receptor was derived from a woman aged 18-35 years in good health and CMV-seronegative. The sample taken for sequencing was PBMCs. The gene calls are TRBV2 and TRBJ2-3; D is ambiguous. CDR3 nucleotide sequence: TGTGCCAGCAGTGAGCAACCAACCTCGGGTGATACGCAGTATTTT. Translating gives CASSEQPTSGDTQYF. Variable domain in full (rest from reference TRBV2 and TRBJ2-3): EPEVTQTPSHQVTQMGQEVILRCVPISNHLYFYWYRQILGQKVEFLVSFYNNEISEKSEIFDDQFSVERPDGSNFTLKIRSTKLEDSAMYFCASSEQPTSGDTQYFGPGTRLTVL.